The clone carrying this T cell receptor (beta chain) appeared a single time. Its matching antigen is unknown. Germline lookup yields CDR1 MNHEY and CDR2 SMNVEV (reference sequence). The V end was cut by 4 bases, the J end by 8 bases, with 17 bases between. The CDR3 is made up of 15 amino acids. This specimen belongs to a study of immune evolution from preneoplasia to lung adenocarcinoma. The assay was immunoSEQ multiplex PCR, and TCRdb's table has in-frame clones only and misses some. The sample carries 7,000 or so clones, 77% recorded once. Study outcomes and limitations: KRAS-mutant nodules had the highest T cell clonality.

Macro-dissection enriched premalignant or tumor cells before nucleic acid extraction. The chain employs TRBV27 and TRBJ2-2; D not certain. This receptor was obtained from a person between 60 and 80 years old with lung adenocarcinoma. The sample was FFPE lung adenocarcinoma in situ tissue. For the CDR3, the DNA is TGTGCCAGCAGTTCCGGGTCGGTGAAGGGAGGGGAGCTGTTTTTT. Translating gives CASSSGSVKGGELFF.